A selection of T cell receptor beta chains follows, all from one sample in a study of T cells in Graves' hyperthyroidism and ophthalmopathy. TCRdb reprocessed the multiplex PCR reads via MiXCR and lists one record per CDR3 protein. Here the sample spans 200,000 to 300,000 distinct CDR3 sequences, more than 20% being singletons. Sequencing was done on a sample of blood. These receptor sequences come from a woman between 35 and 50 years old with Graves' ophthalmopathy. CDR3s leave out the opening cysteine and the closing phenylalanine or tryptophan.

j_gene,v_gene,CDR3aa
TRBJ1-2,TRBV12-3/TRBV12-4,ASSPRRTGLNYGYT
TRBJ2-4,TRBV27,ASSALGFLAKNIQY
TRBJ2-7,TRBV28,ASSFDPGRGSYEQY
TRBJ1-2,TRBV2,ASSPRDGYT
TRBJ2-5,TRBV12-3/TRBV12-4,ASSFQGSRETQY
TRBJ1-6,TRBV7-8,ASSFNPGPDSPLH
TRBJ1-2,TRBV12-3/TRBV12-4,ASSPIPDGYT
TRBJ2-7,TRBV28,ASSPVTGASTSYEQY
TRBJ1-1,TRBV25-1,ASSELDGRGNTEAF
TRBJ2-5,TRBV6-2/TRBV6-3,ASSSLGQETQY
TRBJ2-7,TRBV13,ASSFGQRYEQY
TRBJ2-5,TRBV7-3,ASSLTHTLGETQY
TRBJ2-7,TRBV5-1,ASSLSDDFDEQY
TRBJ2-2,TRBV29-1,SVEGGSNTGELF
TRBJ1-2,TRBV12-5,ASGLGGSYGYT
TRBJ1-1,TRBV29-1,SVEYAF
TRBJ1-5,TRBV28,ASSYQGIQPQH
TRBJ2-7,TRBV2,ASSPMLGIEQY
TRBJ1-1,TRBV12-3/TRBV12-4,ASSLGGLAEAF
TRBJ2-6,TRBV6-5,ASRLQGPGANVLT
TRBJ1-5,TRBV19,ASSIDGSFSNQPQH
TRBJ1-2,TRBV4-2,ASSQGFRGQGYGYT
TRBJ1-5,TRBV6-1,ASSAGDRRNSNQPQH
TRBJ1-5,TRBV12-3/TRBV12-4,ASSSGGGNQPQH
TRBJ2-5,TRBV7-9,ASSGGGRETQY
TRBJ2-5,TRBV7-9,ASSFRGTGGETQY
TRBJ1-1,TRBV12-3/TRBV12-4,ASSQQGRSEAF
TRBJ1-1,TRBV6-2/TRBV6-3,ASRIQGAKTEAF
TRBJ2-5,TRBV20-1,SARFLAEETQY
TRBJ1-4,TRBV5-1,ASSSDRSNEKLF
TRBJ2-7,TRBV28,ASSQRPFSGGRLYYEQY
TRBJ1-6,TRBV6-5,ASSYDPSDSPLH
TRBJ1-2,TRBV20-1,SAKEMDSHYGYT
TRBJ2-5,TRBV12-3/TRBV12-4,ASTMQGAMETQY
TRBJ2-1,TRBV30,AWSVSVLREQF
TRBJ1-2,TRBV19,ASSTWDSNYGYT
TRBJ2-7,TRBV7-2,ASSLKGRAEQY
TRBJ2-2,TRBV12-3/TRBV12-4,ASSLVAEGTGELF
TRBJ2-5,TRBV20-1,SATPGLAGETQY
TRBJ2-5,TRBV13,ASSPHPSGGKTQY
TRBJ2-2,TRBV6-5,ASSYRDRVDGELF
TRBJ2-5,TRBV28,ASTKSGRQETQY